This TCR beta chain was profiled in a study of CD8 T cell repertoires and HIV-1 epitope variants. Turning to the study itself: T cells were stimulated with Twenty-five Gag and Nef peptides separately. Controls were a CMV, EBV and flu pool, Ebola AY9, and no peptide. Regarding the study as a whole: Nine antigen-specific TCR beta clonotypes were found; roughly 6 seemed cross-reactive to variants.

In germline, CDR1 is ENHRY, CDR2 SYGVKD. The CDR3 loop spans 12 amino acids. Trimming shortened V by 3 bases and J by 3 bases, and 5 bases separated the two germline ends. For this clone: The antigen is not known. A much larger clone sits a single nucleotide away, making a read error possible. Other DNA sequences in the sample encode the same CDR3.

Assay used: immunoSEQ multiplex PCR; TCRdb lists only in-frame clones, some missing. The sample holds around 5,200 clones, around 64% seen once. The chain employs TRBV10-3 and TRBJ1-1; no clear D. The TCR was taken from a male donor with HIV. The sample consisted of cultured CD8+ T cells derived from PBMCs. The CDR3 reads CAISEGDTEAFF. CDR3 nucleotides: TGTGCCATCAGTGAAGGCGACACTGAAGCTTTCTTT.